In its sample, the clone carrying this TCR beta chain was seen a few times. This CDR3 region has 13 residues. Looked up from germline, CDR1 is ENHRY and CDR2 is SYGVKD. Trimming cost V 6 bases and J 6 bases, with 14 bases left between them. The data derive from a study of T cell changes during pregnancy in multiple sclerosis. The table came from immunoSEQ multiplex PCR; TCRdb's copy has only in-frame clones and leaves some out. Among tens of thousands of clones listed, 84% were seen once. The sequencing used CD4+ T cells from peripheral blood mononuclear cells, collected before pregnancy. The TCR originated in a female donor with multiple sclerosis, enrolled in a pregnancy study. The chain couples TRBV10-3 to TRBJ1-1; D perhaps matches TRBD1 (5 bases). CDR3 nucleotide sequence: TGTGCCATCAGGCAAGTCGACAGTTCTGAAGCTTTCTTT. It specifies CAIRQVDSSEAFF.